Listed here are 5 T cell receptor beta chains from one sample, sequenced in a study of control samples from healthy donors and cancer patients. Only in-frame clones appear in the TCRdb table, and some are missing; sequencing was by immunoSEQ multiplex PCR. This repertoire shows some 95,000 clones, 75% to 85% found once; its top ten account for about 10%. The source material was blood. The receptors were sampled from a woman under 40 in good health.

The J gene is TRBJ2-7, the V gene TRBV5-4; tentative D call: TRBD1 (7 bases). Germline V CDR1 and CDR2: SGHNT, YYREEE (reference sequence). This CDR3 has 16 amino acids. V lost 1 base and J 3 bases, leaving 17 bases between the germline ends. CDR3 region: CASSLNPPGGLYEQYF. Written as DNA, the CDR3 is TGTGCCAGCAGCTTGAATCCGCCAGGGGGACTCTACGAGCAGTACTTC.

This rearrangement joins TRBV29-1 to TRBJ1-2; D gene ambiguous. CDR3 length: 11 amino acids. Deletions cut 2 bases from V and 4 bases from J, with 5 bases between. The germline V gene has CDR1 SQVTM and CDR2 ANQGSEA. CDR3 amino acids: CSVEFLYGYTF. CDR3 DNA sequence: TGCAGCGTTGAATTCCTCTATGGCTACACCTTC.

The rearrangement joins TRBV5-1 to TRBJ1-2, with 8 nucleotides matching TRBD1. V lost 4 bases, J lost 3 bases, and 5 bases stayed unmatched. The V gene's germline CDR1 is SGHRS and CDR2 YFSETQ. The CDR3 consists of 14 residues. The DNA for the CDR3 is TGCGCCAGCAGCGACTGGGGACAGGACTATGGCTACACCTTC. It encodes CASSDWGQDYGYTF.

This clone was picked up a small number of times. The rearrangement uses TRBV5-4 and TRBJ2-2; D is uncertain. Germline loops: CDR1 SGHNT, CDR2 YYREEE (reference sequence). Between the trimmed V and J ends, which lost 1 base and 4 bases, there was a span of 14 bases. This CDR3 comprises 16 residues. The CDR3 DNA is TGTGCCAGCAGCTTGTTAGGAAACCGAGGCACCGGGGAGCTGTTTTTT. Its protein product is CASSLLGNRGTGELFF.

J is TRBJ1-1 and V is TRBV2; D is uncertain. The CDR3 runs 11 residues. Deletions cut 0 bases from V and 7 bases from J, with 3 bases between. The V gene's germline CDR1 is SNHLY and CDR2 FYNNEI. The CDR3 spells CASSEAYEAFF. CDR3 nucleotide sequence: TGTGCCAGCAGTGAAGCCTATGAAGCTTTCTTT.